A single sample gave rise to the 8 T cell receptor beta chains below, sequenced in a study of blood T cell repertoires in COVID-19. Using immunoSEQ multiplex PCR, the repertoire was profiled, and TCRdb retains in-frame clones only, with some absent. The table has around 65,000 clones, approximately 85% seen once. Sequenced input: peripheral blood. These receptors all come from a human donor in a cohort sampled during active COVID-19.

The V call is TRBV6-6, the J call TRBJ1-2; 8 nucleotides line up with TRBD1. The CDR3 is 15 amino acids. V was pared by 6 bases and J by 9 bases, with 15 bases of the junction left unmatched. Germline V gene lookup returns CDR1 MNHNY and CDR2 SVGAGI (reference sequence). The CDR3 nucleotides read TGTGCCAGCAGCCCGAGCACGGACAGGGCGCTTAGCTACACCTTC. This translates into CASSPSTDRALSYTF.

The chain uses TRBV12-3 or TRBV12-4 and TRBJ2-1; 9 nucleotides line up with TRBD2. The CDR3 covers 13 residues. V shed 3 bases and J 15 bases; nucleotides not matched to a gene: 9. The CDR3: CASSFERRGGLFF. CDR3 in DNA: TGTGCCAGCAGTTTTGAGCGGCGGGGGGGACTGTTCTTC.

The chain is built from TRBV11-2 and TRBJ1-2, with D unresolved. Trimming stripped 1 base from V and 3 bases from J, with 6 bases between. This CDR3 region has 13 residues. CDR1 is SGHAT and CDR2 is FQNNGV in the germline V gene. The CDR3 DNA reads TGTGCCAGCAGCTTAGGCGGATACTATGGCTACACCTTC. It is translated as CASSLGGYYGYTF.

This clone turned up a few times. The CDR3: CAWARGGANSPLHF. CDR3 nucleotides: TGTGCCTGGGCCCGTGGCGGGGCAAATTCACCCCTCCACTTT. This chain links TRBV30 with TRBJ1-6, with TRBD1 as a possible D gene (5 bases). This CDR3 is 14 amino acids long. V gave up 5 bases and J gave up 7 bases, with 15 bases separating them. Per germline, CDR1 GTSNPN and CDR2 SVGIG (reference sequence).

The CDR3 DNA follows: TGTGCCAGCAGCGTGACTAGCGGGGGGCCGGGAGGGGAGCAGTTCTTC. Translating gives CASSVTSGGPGGEQFF. The rearrangement joins TRBV9 to TRBJ2-1, with 13 bases that match TRBD2. The CDR3 sequence is 16 residues long. From germline, CDR1 is SGDLS and CDR2 YYNGEE. The ends lost 2 bases at V and 10 bases at J; junction bases unmatched: 9.

This clone has at least ten counts. The CDR3 is CASSLQGAGEKLFF. The CDR3 DNA follows: TGTGCCAGCAGCCTACAGGGGGCAGGTGAAAAACTGTTTTTT. The V call is TRBV14, the J call TRBJ1-4, with 9 bases aligning to TRBD1. This CDR3 contains 14 residues. Per the germline V gene, CDR1 is SGHDN and CDR2 is FVKESK. The junction had 4 bases not matched to a gene; V was cut back by 4 bases and J by 7 bases.

V and J are TRBV18 and TRBJ2-5; 7 positions match TRBD1. J lost 5 bases, V lost 1 base, and 1 base had no gene match. This CDR3 spans 13 amino acids. CDR1 is KGHSH, CDR2 LQKENI, per germline. The CDR3 DNA is TGTGCCAGCTCACCACGACAGGGTGAGACCCAGTACTTC. It specifies CASSPRQGETQYF.

The J gene is TRBJ2-1, the V gene TRBV27; 9 bases line up with TRBD2. Looked up from germline, CDR1 is MNHEY and CDR2 is SMNVEV (reference sequence). V lost 9 bases to trimming and J lost 9 bases; unmatched junction nucleotides: 12. The CDR3 covers 14 residues. The DNA of the CDR3 is TGTGCCAGTGCGGGGGGGCGGGCCCTGGGTGAGCAGTTCTTC. This codes for CASAGGRALGEQFF.